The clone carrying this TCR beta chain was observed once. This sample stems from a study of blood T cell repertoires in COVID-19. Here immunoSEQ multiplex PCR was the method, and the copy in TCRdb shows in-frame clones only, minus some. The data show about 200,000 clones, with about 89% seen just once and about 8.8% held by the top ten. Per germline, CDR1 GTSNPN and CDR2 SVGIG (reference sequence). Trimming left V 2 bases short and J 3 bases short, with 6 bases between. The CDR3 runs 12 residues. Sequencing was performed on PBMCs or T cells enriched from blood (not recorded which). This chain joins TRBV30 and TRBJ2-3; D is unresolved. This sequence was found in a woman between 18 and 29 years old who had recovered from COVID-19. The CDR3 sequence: CAWSLLTDTQYF. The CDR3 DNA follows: TGTGCCTGGAGTCTTTTAACAGATACGCAGTATTTT.